This T cell receptor (beta chain) was found in a study of cytomegalovirus exposure and HLA in healthy donors. Study-level points and caveats: Among the most significant clusters, several appeared linked to common viral pathogens in a later analysis. A later analysis linked a missense DCLRE1C variant to TCR beta V- and J-gene trimming. Other equally common chains were less clonally expanded than HLA-associated TCR beta chains, a later analysis showed.

Germline CDR1 is MDHEN and CDR2 is SYDVKM. Between the trimmed V and J ends, which lost 2 bases and 6 bases, there was a span of 11 bases. The CDR3 has 14 amino acids. The table lists this clone with a few counts. Its antigen is not known. Primers: 60 Vbeta forward and 13 Jbeta reverse. Repertoires were generated with immunoSEQ multiplex PCR, while TCRdb's copy carries only in-frame clones and drops some. This table holds about 150,000 clones, over 65% found once. V gene TRBV28 combines with J gene TRBJ1-5, with D tentatively TRBD1 (5 bases). The sequenced sample consisted of PBMCs. The receptor was derived from a man aged 40-50 years in good health and CMV-seropositive. This CDR3 is CASSLGGAVQPQHF. The CDR3 DNA reads TGTGCCAGCAGTTTAGGAGGGGCGGTTCAGCCCCAGCATTTT.